The 22 T cell receptor beta chains below come from one sample, sequenced in a study of T-cell memory formation after mild COVID-19. TCRdb independently ran MiXCR on the 5' RACE reads; one entry per CDR3 protein. The repertoire includes some 97,000 distinct CDR3 sequences, around 10% of them detected once, and more than 35% sits in the top ten. The specimen sequenced was PBMCs or a T cell subset sorted from them (not recorded which). The source is a man between 18 and 35 years old who had mild COVID-19 (a few samples of this study predate the infection). Cell type and time point are not known.

V and J are TRBV6-5 and TRBJ1-1, with TRBD1 matching 9 bases. Per germline, CDR1 MNHEY and CDR2 SVGAGI. The CDR3 sequence is 15 residues long. V was clipped by 0 bases and J by 10 bases; unmatched bases: 9. The CDR3 DNA reads as TGTGCCAGCAGTTACTCGCCCGGACAGGGGATAGGAGCTTTCTTT. Translation gives CASSYSPGQGIGAFF.

The genes are TRBV6-2 or TRBV6-3 and TRBJ2-1; 7 bases align to TRBD1. Germline V gives CDR1 MNHEY, CDR2 SVGEGT. The CDR3 consists of 16 residues. V gave up 2 bases and J gave up 8 bases; unmatched junction bases: 12. The CDR3 bases are TGTGCCAGCAGTTACACCCCGGGACAGAAGAGGGATGAGCAGTTCTTC. It codes for CASSYTPGQKRDEQFF.

This clonotype turned up a few times. The chain joins TRBV11-2 to TRBJ2-2; perhaps TRBD1 as D (6 bases). This CDR3 has 13 residues. The germline CDR1 and CDR2 sequences are SGHAT and FQNNGV. V was clipped by 3 bases and J by 7 bases, with 9 bases between them. The CDR3 here is CASSLGAGGELFF. The CDR3 region has the DNA TGTGCCAGCAGCTTGGGGGCCGGCGGGGAGCTGTTTTTT.

This clonotype was recorded a few times. This chain uses TRBV7-9 with TRBJ2-2; 10 bases line up with TRBD1. From germline, CDR1 is SEHNR and CDR2 FQNEAQ (reference sequence). V trimming: 5 bases; J trimming: 2 bases; junction bases outside the gene matches: 8. CDR3 length equals 17 residues. The CDR3 DNA follows: TGTGCCAGCAGCCTATCTGGGACAGGGGTCAACACCGGGGAGCTGTTTTTT. It is translated as CASSLSGTGVNTGELFF.

The chain employs TRBV11-2 and TRBJ2-4, with no clear D. V gave up 5 bases and J gave up 2 bases, with 16 bases separating them. The CDR3 is 16 amino acids. Looked up from germline, CDR1 is SGHAT and CDR2 is FQNNGV. The CDR3 reads CASSQRVALSKNIQYF. CDR3 nucleotides: TGTGCCAGCAGCCAACGAGTCGCCTTATCCAAAAACATTCAGTACTTC.

This clonotype occurred a few times. V and J are TRBV4-1 and TRBJ2-7; the D gene is possibly TRBD1 (6 bases). The germline V gene encodes CDR1 MGHRA and CDR2 YSYEKL. The V gene lost 3 bases and the J gene lost 0 bases, with 12 bases spanning the gap. The CDR3 is 15 amino acids. In DNA form, the CDR3 reads TGCGCCAGCAGCCAGTACACAGGGAGCTCCTACGAGCAGTACGTC. This encodes CASSQYTGSSYEQYV.

The J gene is TRBJ2-7, the V gene TRBV6-1, with a possible D match to TRBD1 (5 bases). This CDR3 comprises 13 residues. V lost 6 bases and J lost 1, with 10 bases in between. Germline V gene data show CDR1 as MNHNS and CDR2 as SASEGT. In DNA form, the CDR3 reads TGTGCCAGCAGATTAACAGGTTCCTACGAGCAGTACTTC. As protein: CASRLTGSYEQYF.

The V gene is TRBV20-1, the J gene TRBJ1-1, with D maybe TRBD1 (6 bases). The length of the CDR3 is 15 residues. Germline CDR1 DFQATT, CDR2 SNEGSKA (reference sequence). The V end was cut by 4 bases, the J end by 3 bases, with 18 bases between. CDR3 sequence: CSAIPSRGLYTEAFF. CDR3 bases: TGCAGTGCTATACCCTCGCGGGGGCTGTACACTGAAGCTTTCTTT.

The sample holds many counts of this clonotype. The chain carries TRBV7-8 and TRBJ1-1; the match to TRBD1 covers 9 bases. Germline V CDR1 and CDR2: SGHVS, FQNEAQ. V lost 5 bases to trimming and J lost 8 bases; unmatched junction nucleotides: 3. The CDR3 extends over 12 amino acids. CDR3: CASSQTGGEAFF. DNA for the CDR3: TGTGCCAGCAGCCAGACAGGGGGAGAAGCTTTCTTT.

V is TRBV12-3 or TRBV12-4 and J is TRBJ1-6; TRBD1 might be the D (6 bases). Trimming removed 6 bases from V and 7 bases from J, with 13 bases in between. This CDR3 spans 14 amino acids. CDR3 nucleotides: TGTGCCAGCAGACCTGGACAGCCAAATTCACCCCTCCACTTT. Residues: CASRPGQPNSPLHF.

The chain combines TRBV4-1 with TRBJ2-5, with a weak D call TRBD1 (5 bases). Germline-derived CDR1 and CDR2 are MGHRA and YSYEKL. CDR3 size: 16 residues. The V gene lost 0 bases and the J gene lost 1 base, with 12 bases spanning the gap. DNA for the CDR3: TGCGCCAGCAGCCAAGAAGGGGAAGGGTTCCAAGAGACCCAGTACTTC. This sequence encodes CASSQEGEGFQETQYF.

This clonotype has at least ten counts. The rearrangement joins TRBV7-9 to TRBJ2-1; TRBD2 is a possible D gene (6 bases). V shed 5 bases and J shed 5 bases, with 16 bases lying between them. There are 15 residues in the CDR3. Germline V lookup: CDR1 SEHNR, CDR2 FQNEAQ (reference sequence). In DNA form, the CDR3 reads TGTGCCAGCAGCCCCGGAGAAGCGGGCCACAATGAGCAGTTCTTC. As protein: CASSPGEAGHNEQFF.

This clonotype has ten or more counts. This rearrangement joins TRBV12-3 or TRBV12-4 to TRBJ2-7; D not resolved. Trimming stripped 4 bases from V and 3 bases from J, with 7 bases between. The CDR3 contains 12 residues. This CDR3 is CASSYNIYEQYF. CDR3 coding DNA: TGTGCCAGCAGTTATAATATCTACGAGCAGTACTTC.

This clonotype came up a few times. The V and J genes are TRBV29-1 and TRBJ1-5; D gene uncertain. The CDR3 totals 12 residues. The V gene lost 4 bases and the J gene lost 2 bases, with 6 bases spanning the gap. Germline V lookup: CDR1 SQVTM, CDR2 ANQGSEA. The CDR3 DNA is TGCAGCGTTGCGGGTGGCAATCAGCCCCAGCATTTT. It is translated as CSVAGGNQPQHF.

This sequence joins TRBV6-2 or TRBV6-3 and TRBJ2-7; D not resolved. The CDR3 runs to 10 residues. Between the trimmed V and J ends, which lost 5 bases and 7 bases, there was a span of 6 bases. CDR1 is MNHEY and CDR2 is SVGEGT in the germline V gene. CDR3 sequence reads: CASSNGEQYF. Written as DNA, the CDR3 is TGTGCCAGCAGTAATGGTGAGCAGTACTTC.

The chain couples TRBV25-1 to TRBJ1-6, with TRBD1 matching 8 bases. Germline assignment: CDR1 MGHDK and CDR2 SYGVNS. The ends lost 3 bases at V and 10 bases at J; junction bases unmatched: 5. The CDR3 is made up of 14 amino acids. The CDR3 DNA is TGTGCCAGCAGTGAGGACAGGGTGCTCTCACCCCTCCACTTT. Translated: CASSEDRVLSPLHF.

This clonotype was observed a handful of times. The chain recombines TRBV7-2 with TRBJ1-3; D call uncertain. V was pared by 5 bases and J by 4 bases, with 9 bases between. CDR1 and CDR2 from the germline V gene are SGHTA and FQGNSA. This CDR3 has 13 residues. The CDR3 region has the DNA TGTGCCAGCAGCGACTATCAGGGAAACACCATATATTTT. Its protein is CASSDYQGNTIYF. Supplemented by reference TRBV7-2 and TRBJ1-3, the full variable domain reads GAGVSQSPSNKVTEKGKDVELRCDPISGHTALYWYRQSLGQGLEFLIYFQGNSAPDKSGLPSDRFSAERTGGSVSTLTIQRTQQEDSAVYLCASSDYQGNTIYFGEGSWLTVV.

About this clonotype itself: A junction end diverges from the germline sequence, so it may reflect a read error. The chain has TRBV20-1 and TRBJ2-3; 7 bases map to TRBD1. The CDR3 sequence is 11 residues long. Germline values: CDR1 DFQATT, CDR2 SNEGSKA (reference sequence). CDR3 region: CSAVTDRVHFF. The CDR3 DNA reads as TGCAGTGCCGTTACCGACAGGGTCCATTTTTTT.

V usage is TRBV6-4 and J usage is TRBJ2-2, with D possibly TRBD2 on 5 matching bases. Germline V gene sequence: CDR1 MRHNA, CDR2 SNTAGT. V lost 0 bases, J lost 1 base, and 9 bases lay in between. CDR3 length: 16 amino acids. CDR3 nucleotides: TGTGCCAGCAGTGACTCGGTCGAGGGGAACACCGGGGAGCTGTTTTTT. Translation gives CASSDSVEGNTGELFF.

The V gene is TRBV6-5, the J gene TRBJ1-3, with D uncertain. CDR1 is MNHEY and CDR2 is SVGAGI in the germline V gene. The CDR3 length is 15 residues. Trimming took 6 bases from V and 0 from J, leaving 12 bases between them. The CDR3: CASSQSINSGNTIYF. The DNA of the CDR3 is TGTGCCAGCAGCCAGTCAATTAACTCTGGAAACACCATATATTTT.

This clonotype was observed a handful of times. CDR3 nucleotide sequence: TGCAGTGCTAGAGTGGGGACTCGGGACAATGAGCAGTTCTTC. Translation: CSARVGTRDNEQFF. The J gene is TRBJ2-1, the V gene TRBV20-1; a possible D gene is TRBD2 (6 bases). The CDR3 covers 14 residues. Germline V gives CDR1 DFQATT, CDR2 SNEGSKA (reference sequence). V shed 1 base and J shed 5 bases, with 12 bases lying between them.

Here the CDR3 DNA reads TGTGCCACCAGCAGAGGTACAGGGAGCTCTGGAAACACCATATATTTT. Amino acids: CATSRGTGSSGNTIYF. V and J are TRBV15 and TRBJ1-3; D might be TRBD1 (6 bases). Germline-derived CDR1 and CDR2 are LNHNV and YYDKDF (reference sequence). The CDR3 is 16 amino acids. V was pared by 1 base and J by 0 bases, with 10 bases between.